The T cell receptor beta chain under discussion was sequenced for a study of cytomegalovirus exposure and HLA in healthy donors. Points from the study as a whole: About 87% or about 30% of the time was how often most TCR beta V segments were productive, according to an earlier analysis. A later analysis found common viral pathogens apparently linked to several of the most significant clusters. It was likely that a cluster of highly shared sequence variants was a sequencing artifact.

The CDR3 has 12 residues. Germline V lookup: CDR1 MGHDK, CDR2 SYGVNS. V was cut by 5 bases and J by 1 base, with 5 bases left in between. As for this clone: Its target is unknown.

PCR was performed using 60 Vbeta and 13 Jbeta primers. TCRdb's copy holds only in-frame clones and misses some; the assay was immunoSEQ multiplex PCR. This table holds 130,000 to 150,000 clones, approximately 73% found once. This chain connects TRBV25-1 to TRBJ1-1; no clear D. Sequenced: PBMCs. This TCR was sampled from a woman aged 40 to 50 in good health and CMV-seronegative. CDR3 amino acids: CASSYGNTEAFF. The CDR3, as DNA: TGTGCCAGCAGTTACGGGAACACTGAAGCTTTCTTT.